This entry describes one T cell receptor (beta chain). Its antigen is as yet unknown. Per germline, CDR1 SGHVS and CDR2 FNYEAQ. Trimming shortened V by 2 bases and J by 0 bases, and 11 bases separated the two germline ends. CDR3 length equals 17 residues. Preparation of the TCRbeta library was carried out with unique molecular identifiers. A single record per CDR3 protein comes from TCRdb applying MiXCR to the PCR reads. The table lists hundreds of thousands of distinct CDR3 sequences, 10% to 15% of them singletons. These data belong to a study of T-cell reconstitution after alpha-beta-depleted transplantation in children. Notes on the study in general: At day 60, the high TCRbeta diversity found in some patients originated from recipient T cells and thymic progenitors that had survived. Several hundred graft clones that had expanded were reportedly the source of alpha-beta T cells about two months after transplant. T-cell numbers and diversity one year post-transplant derived largely from freshly generated T cells.

The sequencing used PBMCs, collected before TCRalphabeta/CD19-depleted stem cell transplant. The chain is built from TRBV7-6 and TRBJ1-6, with D tentatively TRBD1 (5 bases). This sequence originates from a girl aged 2-10 years with congenital amegakaryocytic thrombocytopenia, due to receive a stem cell transplant. CDR3 region: CASSLLGESSYNSPLHF. The CDR3 DNA reads as TGTGCCAGCAGCTTACTAGGGGAGAGCTCCTATAATTCACCCCTCCACTTT.